The 20 T cell receptor beta chains listed next were all sequenced from one sample in a study of T-cell reconstitution after alpha-beta-depleted transplantation in children. Library preparation (for TCRbeta) was performed with unique molecular identifiers. A single record per CDR3 protein comes from TCRdb applying MiXCR to the PCR reads. The data show hundreds of thousands of distinct CDR3 sequences, 13% seen once. Sequenced here: PBMCs, mostly from graft donor cells, sampled 360 days after TCRalphabeta/CD19-depleted stem cell transplant. These receptors all come from a male patient under 18 who had a stem cell transplant for acute myeloid leukemia, so the T cells may come from the graft donor.

The chain combines TRBV9 with TRBJ2-5, with 8 nucleotides matching TRBD2. Per germline, CDR1 SGDLS and CDR2 YYNGEE. This CDR3 region has 16 residues. V was clipped by 0 bases and J by 4 bases; unmatched bases: 8. The CDR3: CASSVEDSGKGETQYF. For the CDR3, the DNA is TGTGCCAGCAGCGTAGAGGATAGCGGGAAGGGAGAGACCCAGTACTTC.

This clonotype was detected only a few times. The chain joins TRBV19 to TRBJ2-3; 7 bases are shared with TRBD2. The ends lost 3 bases at V and 5 bases at J; junction bases unmatched: 11. Germline V CDR1 and CDR2: LNHDA, SQIVND (reference sequence). CDR3 length: 16 amino acids. The CDR3 DNA reads TGTGCCAGTAGTATTTCCGTGGGAGGGCCGGGAGATACGCAGTATTTT. Amino acid sequence: CASSISVGGPGDTQYF. Variable domain in full (rest from reference TRBV19 and TRBJ2-3): DGGITQSPKYLFRKEGQNVTLSCEQNLNHDAMYWYRQDPGQGLRLIYYSQIVNDFQKGDIAEGYSVSREKKESFPLTVTSAQKNPTAFYLCASSISVGGPGDTQYFGPGTRLTVL.

This clonotype was observed a few times. The V and J genes are TRBV29-1 and TRBJ2-3; the D is unclear. Germline CDR1 is SQVTM and CDR2 is ANQGSEA. Trimming took off 5 bases at V and 2 bases at J, with 11 bases between the two ends. This CDR3 comprises 13 residues. The CDR3 loop is CSVSFAPTDTQYF. In nucleotides, the CDR3 is TGCAGCGTTAGCTTCGCCCCCACAGATACGCAGTATTTT.

This clonotype was counted only a few times. The rearrangement joins TRBV5-1 to TRBJ1-2; TRBD1 is a possible D gene (5 bases). CDR3 size: 13 residues. Trimming stripped 3 bases from V and 4 bases from J, with 10 bases between. Germline-derived CDR1 and CDR2 are SGHRS and YFSETQ. Here the CDR3 reads CASSSSGVYGYTF. The DNA for the CDR3 is TGCGCCAGCAGCTCTTCGGGGGTCTATGGCTACACCTTC.

This clonotype came up many times. This chain joins TRBV28 and TRBJ2-1; weak D call: TRBD1 (6 bases). From germline, CDR1 is MDHEN and CDR2 SYDVKM. Trimming shortened V by 5 bases and J by 8 bases, and 19 bases separated the two germline ends. The length of the CDR3 is 15 residues. The chain's CDR3 is CASSPRQAYSDEQFF. CDR3 DNA sequence: TGTGCCAGCAGTCCGAGACAGGCCTATAGCGATGAGCAGTTCTTC.

This clonotype appeared many times. The chain uses TRBV2 and TRBJ2-3; the match to TRBD2 covers 10 bases. The CDR3 has 15 residues. V dropped 7 bases and J dropped 3; count of bases not matched to a gene: 7. Germline CDR1 SNHLY, CDR2 FYNNEI. The DNA of the CDR3 is TGTGCCAGCACTGACTCGGGACTAGCGACAGATACGCAGTATTTT. Its translation: CASTDSGLATDTQYF. The entire variable domain, with the rest obtained from reference TRBV2 and TRBJ2-3, is as follows: EPEVTQTPSHQVTQMGQEVILRCVPISNHLYFYWYRQILGQKVEFLVSFYNNEISEKSEIFDDQFSVERPDGSNFTLKIRSTKLEDSAMYFCASTDSGLATDTQYFGPGTRLTVL.

The chain combines TRBV28 with TRBJ1-5; D possibly corresponds to TRBD1 (5 bases). The CDR3 is 13 amino acids. Per germline, CDR1 MDHEN and CDR2 SYDVKM. V was trimmed by 7 bases and J by 7 bases, leaving 14 bases between them. Written as DNA, the CDR3 is TGTGCCAGCACTGAGAGGGGTGGACAGCCCCAGCATTTT. It translates to CASTERGGQPQHF.

The chain employs TRBV9 and TRBJ2-1; D not resolved. The CDR3 is 20 residues long. V dropped 4 bases and J dropped 3 bases, with 29 bases sitting between them. In germline, CDR1 is SGDLS, CDR2 YYNGEE. CDR3 residues: CASSPTSFGSMRFSYNEQFF. The CDR3 DNA reads TGTGCCAGCAGCCCCACGAGTTTCGGAAGTATGAGGTTTAGCTACAATGAGCAGTTCTTC. The complete variable domain, with remaining parts taken from reference TRBV9 and TRBJ2-1, reads DSGVTQTPKHLITATGQRVTLRCSPRSGDLSVYWYQQSLDQGLQFLIQYYNGEERAKGNILERFSAQQFPDLHSELNLSSLELGDSALYFCASSPTSFGSMRFSYNEQFFGPGTRLTVL.

V is TRBV18 and J is TRBJ2-7; D is perhaps TRBD1 (6 bases). Germline V gene lookup returns CDR1 KGHSH and CDR2 LQKENI. V was trimmed by 1 base and J by 3 bases, leaving 13 bases between them. The CDR3 is 15 residues long. The chain's CDR3 is CASSPLTGSLYEQYF. The CDR3 region has the DNA TGTGCCAGCTCACCACTAACAGGGTCCCTCTACGAGCAGTACTTC. Supplemented by reference TRBV18 and TRBJ2-7, the full variable domain reads NAGVMQNPRHLVRRRGQEARLRCSPMKGHSHVYWYRQLPEEGLKFMVYLQKENIIDESGMPKERFSAEFPKEGPSILRIQQVVRGDSAAYFCASSPLTGSLYEQYFGPGTRLTVT.

There are many counts of this clonotype. CDR3 sequence reads: CSVVGTSGRGETQYF. The CDR3, as DNA: TGCAGCGTCGTCGGGACTAGCGGGCGCGGAGAGACCCAGTACTTC. The V and J genes are TRBV29-1 and TRBJ2-5; 12 nucleotides match TRBD2. V shed 6 bases and J 4 bases; nucleotides not matched to a gene: 9. CDR1 and CDR2 from the germline V gene are SQVTM and ANQGSEA. CDR3 length equals 15 residues.

This clonotype has a handful of counts. The V and J genes are TRBV3-1 and TRBJ2-7; 7 bases match TRBD1. This CDR3 has 16 amino acids. V dropped 3 bases and J dropped 0; count of bases not matched to a gene: 8. Germline V gene sequence: CDR1 LGHDT, CDR2 YNNKEL (reference sequence). CDR3 in amino acids: CASSQGLTGISYEQYF. The CDR3 DNA is TGTGCCAGCAGCCAGGGTTTGACAGGGATCTCCTACGAGCAGTACTTC.

V usage is TRBV7-3 and J usage is TRBJ2-1, with 12 bases aligning to TRBD2. CDR1 SGHTA and CDR2 FQGTGA come from the germline V gene. The trim removed 4 bases at V and 8 bases at J, leaving 18 bases unmatched. The CDR3 extends over 19 amino acids. The CDR3 reads CASSSAPTFGLAGIHEQFF. The CDR3 coding sequence is TGTGCCAGCAGCTCCGCACCGACTTTCGGACTAGCGGGAATCCATGAGCAGTTCTTC. The full variable domain, its missing parts supplied by reference TRBV7-3 and TRBJ2-1, is GAGVSQTPSNKVTEKGKYVELRCDPISGHTALYWYRQSLGQGPEFLIYFQGTGAADDSGLPNDRFFAVRPEGSVSTLKIQRTERGDSAVYLCASSSAPTFGLAGIHEQFFGPGTRLTVL.

The chain recombines TRBV9 with TRBJ2-5; no firm D call. The CDR3 runs to 14 residues. The germline V gene encodes CDR1 SGDLS and CDR2 YYNGEE. V was trimmed by 0 bases and J by 2 bases, leaving 8 bases between them. The CDR3 DNA sequence: TGTGCCAGCAGCGTAGGAAGTACTCAAGAGACCCAGTACTTC. This sequence encodes CASSVGSTQETQYF.

At least ten counts were recorded for this clonotype. The chain recombines TRBV12-3 or TRBV12-4 with TRBJ2-5, with 10 bases that match TRBD1. After removal of 5 bases from V and 1 base from J, the junction contained 4 bases not matched to a gene. The CDR3 runs 15 residues. CDR3 residues: CASSQDRGFQETQYF. CDR3 DNA sequence: TGTGCCAGCAGTCAGGACAGGGGGTTCCAAGAGACCCAGTACTTC.

This clonotype has only a few counts. The rearrangement links TRBV7-2 to TRBJ2-5; 9 nucleotides line up with TRBD2. V trimming: 8 bases; J trimming: 5 bases; junction bases outside the gene matches: 18. Per the germline V gene, CDR1 is SGHTA and CDR2 is FQGNSA. The CDR3 consists of 17 residues. CDR3 protein: CASAPKIAGGAGETQYF. CDR3 DNA: TGTGCCAGCGCCCCGAAAATTGCGGGAGGGGCTGGGGAGACCCAGTACTTC.

This clonotype has a handful of counts. This rearrangement joins TRBV5-4 to TRBJ2-4; 9 nucleotides match TRBD2. V was clipped by 3 bases and J by 4 bases; unmatched bases: 5. CDR1 is SGHNT, CDR2 YYREEE, per germline (reference sequence). The CDR3 runs 15 residues. CDR3 coding DNA: TGTGCCAGCAGCTCAACGACTAGCGGAAAAAACATTCAGTACTTC. The encoded protein is CASSSTTSGKNIQYF. The variable domain in full, completed from reference TRBV5-4 and TRBJ2-4, reads ETGVTQSPTHLIKTRGQQVTLRCSSQSGHNTVSWYQQALGQGPQFIFQYYREEENGRGNFPPRFSGLQFPNYSSELNVNALELDDSALYLCASSSTTSGKNIQYFGAGTRLSVL.

This clonotype was counted ten times or more. The rearrangement joins TRBV6-5 to TRBJ1-6, with a tentative D call TRBD1 (5 bases). V lost 0 bases and J 1 base, leaving 13 bases between the germline ends. The CDR3 is 18 amino acids. Germline V gene sequence: CDR1 MNHEY, CDR2 SVGAGI. As DNA, the CDR3 is TGTGCCAGCAGTTACTCCCTAGCAGGGAGTTCCTATAATTCACCCCTCCACTTT. It translates to CASSYSLAGSSYNSPLHF.

This clonotype was observed a handful of times. The chain couples TRBV5-1 to TRBJ1-1; D is possibly TRBD1 (6 bases). The V end lost 4 bases, the J end lost 5 bases, and 15 bases lay between the germline ends. The CDR3 has 14 residues. Germline CDR1 SGHRS, CDR2 YFSETQ. CDR3 bases: TGCGCCAGCAGCCTCCTAGCCCAGGGGACTGAAGCTTTCTTT. Its protein product is CASSLLAQGTEAFF.

This clonotype showed up many times. The rearrangement uses TRBV29-1 and TRBJ2-1; D is unclear. Trimming stripped 0 bases from V and 3 bases from J, with 6 bases between. Germline V gives CDR1 SQVTM, CDR2 ANQGSEA. CDR3 length: 13 residues. The CDR3 is CSVEDPFYNEQFF. The CDR3 nucleotides are TGCAGCGTTGAAGATCCCTTCTACAATGAGCAGTTCTTC.

The chain's CDR3 is CSVVRGHATNEKLFF. The DNA of the CDR3 is TGCAGCGTCGTCCGGGGCCATGCAACTAATGAAAAACTGTTTTTT. The rearrangement uses TRBV29-1 and TRBJ1-4; weak D call: TRBD1 (5 bases). This CDR3 contains 15 residues. CDR1 and CDR2 from the germline V gene are SQVTM and ANQGSEA. V gave up 6 bases and J gave up 0 bases, with 14 bases separating them. Using reference TRBV29-1 and TRBJ1-4 for the parts outside the CDR3, the full variable domain is SAVISQKPSRDICQRGTSLTIQCQVDSQVTMMFWYRQQPGQSLTLIATANQGSEATYESGFVIDKFPISRPNLTFSTLTVSNMSPEDSSIYLCSVVRGHATNEKLFFGSGTQLSVL.